This T cell receptor (beta chain) was identified during a study of blood T cell repertoires in COVID-19. Repertoires were generated with immunoSEQ multiplex PCR, while TCRdb's copy carries only in-frame clones and drops some. The data hold around 270,000 clones, with 80% to 90% observed a single time. This clonotype was obtained from a middle-aged man with acute or convalescent COVID-19. The source material was peripheral blood.

DNA for the CDR3: TGTGCCAGCAGTACGGACAGGGGAACCTATGGCTACACCTTC. Its translation is CASSTDRGTYGYTF. The rearrangement links TRBV2 to TRBJ1-2, with 9 positions matching TRBD1. The J segment lost 4 bases and the V segment lost 5 bases, leaving 5 bases of the junction unmatched. The CDR3 spans 14 residues. Per germline, CDR1 SNHLY and CDR2 FYNNEI.